This T cell receptor beta chain was found in a study of spatial heterogeneity in lung cancer. TCRdb reprocessed the 5' RACE reads with MiXCR, giving one entry per CDR3 protein. Seen here are approximately 3,300 distinct CDR3 sequences, less than 3.5% observed once, and the top ten hold 15% to 20%. Time point of the sample: sample taken at primary tumor resection. V was shortened by 8 bases and J by 4 bases, with 5 bases between the two germline ends. The germline V gene encodes CDR1 MNHNS and CDR2 SASEGT. The CDR3 runs 10 residues. In this sample, this clonotype is medium-sized. Its cognate antigen is unknown. Notes on the study in general: Tumor mutation count correlated with how many alpha and beta TCRs expanded intratumorally.

The TCR originated in a male donor with early-stage non-small cell lung cancer. The sample in question was lung tumor tissue, obtained at surgery. J is TRBJ1-2 and V is TRBV6-1; D not resolved. The CDR3 here is CASQAYGYTF. The DNA for the CDR3 is TGTGCCAGCCAGGCCTATGGCTACACCTTC.